This T cell receptor beta chain is from a study of T cell clones after liver transplantation. CDR3 length: 16 amino acids. CDR1 and CDR2 from the germline V gene are SGHVS and FNYEAQ. Trimming stripped 1 base from V and 8 bases from J, with 18 bases between. The repertoire was sequenced with immunoSEQ multiplex PCR; TCRdb's copy has only in-frame clones and lacks some. This table holds fewer than 110,000 clones, 84% found once. This clone showed up just a few times. The TCR originated in a human patient who received a liver transplant. The graft donor may be the source of some T cells. The J gene is TRBJ1-3, the V gene TRBV7-6; D ambiguous. This specimen was CD4+ T cells from blood, taken roughly 50 months after liver transplant. CDR3 nucleotides: TGTGCCAGCAGCTTAGTAGGTCATCCCCCATCGGACACCATATATTTT. Amino acid sequence: CASSLVGHPPSDTIYF.